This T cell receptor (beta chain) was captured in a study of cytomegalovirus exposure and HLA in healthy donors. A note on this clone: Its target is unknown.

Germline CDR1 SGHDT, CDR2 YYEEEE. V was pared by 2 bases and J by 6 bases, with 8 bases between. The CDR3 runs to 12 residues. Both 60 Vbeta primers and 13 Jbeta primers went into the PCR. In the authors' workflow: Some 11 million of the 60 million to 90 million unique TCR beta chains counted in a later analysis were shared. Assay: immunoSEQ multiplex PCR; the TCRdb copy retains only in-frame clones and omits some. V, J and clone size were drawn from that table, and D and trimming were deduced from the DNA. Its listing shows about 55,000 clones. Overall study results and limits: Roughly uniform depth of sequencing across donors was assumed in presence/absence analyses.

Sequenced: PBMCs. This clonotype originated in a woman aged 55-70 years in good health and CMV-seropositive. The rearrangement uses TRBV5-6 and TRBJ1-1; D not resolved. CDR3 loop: CASSFGVSEAFF. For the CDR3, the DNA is TGTGCCAGCAGCTTTGGAGTTTCTGAAGCTTTCTTT.